These 13 T cell receptor beta chains came from one sample sequenced in a study of T cells in Graves' hyperthyroidism and ophthalmopathy (dated by TCRdb to between 2017 and 2020). Preparation of the library involved multiplex PCR. The run used an Illumina HiSeq 2000. TCR beta CDR3 regions were amplified from RNA transcripts. The first round of RT-PCR for the TCR CDR3 was performed with the HTBI primer set and the Qiagen OneStep RT-PCR kit. TCRdb cleaned the public reads at Q25 with fastp, built clones with MiXCR and kept in-frame beta chains. All rows with the same CDR3 protein become a single entry with the most common DNA and genes. This sample comprises around 350,000 distinct CDR3 sequences, around 15% of them detected only once. The ten largest account for roughly 19% of the sample. The source material was blood. These TCRs come from a woman aged 55-69 years with Graves' ophthalmopathy.

This clonotype was detected many times. This rearrangement joins TRBV6-1 to TRBJ1-2, with a tentative D call TRBD1 (6 bases). The CDR3 is 14 amino acids. Germline CDR1 and CDR2: MNHNS and SASEGT. V dropped 6 bases and J dropped 2 bases, with 13 bases sitting between them. CDR3 region: CASRPQGINYGYTF. The CDR3 DNA reads as TGTGCCAGCAGACCCCAGGGGATCAACTATGGCTACACCTTC.

The chain carries TRBV4-2 and TRBJ2-7; no clear D. With 0 bases removed from V and 2 bases from J, the gap between germline ends came to 8 bases. This CDR3 is 14 amino acids long. Germline V lookup: CDR1 LGHNA, CDR2 YNFKEQ. The CDR3 region is CASSQDGPAYEQYF. CDR3 in DNA: TGTGCCAGCAGCCAAGACGGGCCCGCCTACGAGCAGTACTTC.

This clonotype showed up just a few times. The chain employs TRBV7-9 and TRBJ1-4; D is possibly TRBD1 (5 bases). The CDR3 length is 15 residues. CDR1 and CDR2 (germline): SEHNR, FQNEAQ (reference sequence). V was trimmed by 4 bases and J by 4 bases, leaving 13 bases between them. The CDR3 DNA reads TGTGCCAGCAGCTCCTGGGGAGGGGATAATGAAAAACTGTTTTTT. Translating gives CASSSWGGDNEKLFF.

This rearrangement joins TRBV14 to TRBJ2-7, with D unresolved. The V gene lost 0 bases and the J gene lost 5 bases, with 14 bases spanning the gap. Per the germline V gene, CDR1 is SGHDN and CDR2 is FVKESK. The CDR3 is made up of 15 amino acids. CDR3 loop: CASSQDQERPHEQYF. In DNA form, the CDR3 reads TGTGCCAGCAGCCAAGATCAAGAAAGACCCCACGAGCAGTACTTC. Full variable domain (outside the CDR3, taken from reference TRBV14 and TRBJ2-7): EAGVTQFPSHSVIEKGQTVTLRCDPISGHDNLYWYRRVMGKEIKFLLHFVKESKQDESGMPNNRFLAERTGGTYSTLKVQPAELEDSGVYFCASSQDQERPHEQYFGPGTRLTVT.

This clonotype was seen repeatedly, ten times or more. The V gene is TRBV18, the J gene TRBJ1-4; tentative D call: TRBD1 (5 bases). Trimming stripped 2 bases from V and 11 bases from J, with 12 bases between. The germline V gene has CDR1 KGHSH and CDR2 LQKENI. This CDR3 has 13 residues. The CDR3 sequence: CASSPGLGTKLFF. The CDR3, as DNA: TGTGCCAGCTCACCAGGGTTGGGGACGAAACTGTTTTTT.

This chain links TRBV9 with TRBJ2-1; 7 positions match TRBD2. CDR1 is SGDLS and CDR2 is YYNGEE in the germline V gene. Losses at the gene ends were 0 bases for V and 7 bases for J; bases not matched to a gene: 7. The CDR3 runs to 15 residues. The CDR3 loop reads CASSVGAGRLNEQFF. CDR3 DNA: TGTGCCAGCAGCGTAGGTGCCGGGAGGTTGAATGAGCAGTTCTTC.

The V call is TRBV20-1, the J call TRBJ2-1, with 9 bases that match TRBD2. Germline CDR1 reads DFQATT; CDR2 reads SNEGSKA (reference sequence). This CDR3 has 15 amino acids. The ends lost 5 bases at V and 3 bases at J; junction bases unmatched: 8. The CDR3 is CSAGSPSGVYNEQFF. CDR3 nucleotides: TGCAGTGCTGGAAGTCCTAGCGGGGTCTACAATGAGCAGTTCTTC.

This clonotype was found a few times. The genes are TRBV2 and TRBJ2-7; 7 bases line up with TRBD2. V gave up 6 bases and J gave up 2 bases; unmatched junction bases: 7. CDR1 and CDR2 (germline): SNHLY, FYNNEI. The CDR3 is 14 residues long. As DNA, the CDR3 is TGTGCCAGCAGACCCCAGGGAGGGCCCTACGAGCAGTACTTC. This gives the protein CASRPQGGPYEQYF.

This clonotype was picked up many times. The genes are TRBV3-1 and TRBJ2-1; D possibly corresponds to TRBD2 (6 bases). Trimming took off 10 bases at V and 9 bases at J, with 13 bases between the two ends. The CDR3 runs to 11 residues. Germline V gene sequence: CDR1 LGHDT, CDR2 YNNKEL (reference sequence). CDR3 nucleotide sequence: TGTGCCACCGACGGGAGCGGTGAGCAGTTCTTC. It is translated as CATDGSGEQFF.

The V and J genes are TRBV4-1 and TRBJ1-2; TRBD1 aligns across 9 bases. V lost 2 bases to trimming and J lost 8 bases; unmatched junction nucleotides: 6. The CDR3 contains 14 residues. Germline assignment: CDR1 MGHRA and CDR2 YSYEKL. The CDR3 here is CASSQPGTGKGYTF. The CDR3 DNA reads TGCGCCAGCAGCCAACCCGGGACAGGGAAAGGCTACACCTTC.

There are many counts of this clonotype. The chain joins TRBV12-3 or TRBV12-4 to TRBJ2-7; no clear D gene. Trimming shortened V by 0 bases and J by 7 bases, and 10 bases separated the two germline ends. This CDR3 is 13 amino acids long. The CDR3 sequence: CASSLASLVEQYF. The CDR3 DNA sequence: TGTGCCAGCAGTTTAGCTTCCCTTGTGGAGCAGTACTTC.

This clonotype turned up a few times. The V gene is TRBV7-7, the J gene TRBJ2-2; 7 bases fit TRBD1. Trimming cost V 4 bases and J 1 base; bases outside gene matches: 3. Germline V lookup: CDR1 SSHAT, CDR2 FNYEAQ (reference sequence). CDR3 size: 15 residues. The DNA for the CDR3 is TGTGCCAGCAGCTCGGGACAGCGGAACACCGGGGAGCTGTTTTTT. Translating it yields CASSSGQRNTGELFF.

The count of this clonotype is one. This chain connects TRBV20-1 to TRBJ2-7; 12 positions match TRBD2. This CDR3 has 15 residues. In germline, CDR1 is DFQATT, CDR2 SNEGSKA (reference sequence). The V and J ends lost 6 bases and 1 base, in that order; junction bases with no gene match: 7. CDR3 protein: CSAWTSGVSSYEQYF. The CDR3, as DNA: TGCAGTGCGTGGACTAGCGGGGTCTCATCCTACGAGCAGTACTTC.